The rows below give T cell receptor beta chains drawn from one sample of a study of T cells in Graves' hyperthyroidism and ophthalmopathy. TCRdb independently ran MiXCR on the multiplex PCR reads; one entry per CDR3 protein. This table holds a few hundred thousand distinct CDR3 sequences, 15% to 18% found once. Sequencing used blood. These receptor sequences come from a woman aged 18-30 years with Graves' hyperthyroidism that later progressed to Graves' ophthalmopathy. Both conserved end residues are part of each CDR3. The D gene is left open where the match is weak. Clone size, where shown, is once, few, many, or a class for clones that have expanded.

V gene	J gene	clone size	D gene	CDR3 protein	CDR3 DNA
TRBV14	TRBJ2-7	many	.	CASSQGSSPLEQYF	TGTGCCAGCAGCCAAGGATCCTCTCCCCTCGAGCAGTACTTC
TRBV14	TRBJ2-7	.	.	CASSQNNMYEQYF	TGTGCCAGCAGCCAAAATAATATGTACGAGCAGTACTTC
TRBV7-9	TRBJ2-1	.	.	CASSFSIAYNEQFF	TGTGCCAGCAGCTTCAGTATTGCCTACAATGAGCAGTTCTTC
TRBV20-1	TRBJ2-7	many	TRBD1	CSAREPTGVVYEQYF	TGCAGTGCTAGAGAACCTACAGGGGTAGTTTACGAGCAGTACTTC
TRBV11-1	TRBJ2-7	many	TRBD1	CASSPRTGGNYEQYF	TGTGCCAGCAGCCCCCGGACAGGGGGCAACTACGAGCAGTACTTC
TRBV13	TRBJ2-1	.	TRBD1	CASSQGGGYNEQFF	TGCGCCAGCAGCCAAGGGGGCGGGTACAATGAGCAGTTCTTC
TRBV19	TRBJ2-7	few	.	CASSEGRTYEQYF	TGTGCCAGTTCAGAGGGGAGGACTTACGAGCAGTACTTC
TRBV2	TRBJ2-3	many	TRBD2	CASSGGTRVDTQYF	TGTGCCAGCAGTGGAGGGACTAGGGTAGATACGCAGTATTTT
TRBV29-1	TRBJ2-1	many	TRBD1	CSVGLGTGDNEQFF	TGCAGCGTTGGTCTAGGGACAGGAGACAATGAGCAGTTCTTC
TRBV29-1	TRBJ2-7	few	TRBD2	CSVPAWTSGSYEQYF	TGCAGCGTCCCAGCTTGGACTAGCGGGAGCTACGAGCAGTACTTC
TRBV27	TRBJ2-1	.	.	CASSYRGGDEQFF	TGTGCCAGCAGTTACCGGGGTGGGGATGAGCAGTTCTTC
TRBV5-1	TRBJ2-4	.	.	CASSLLDGNIQYF	TGCGCCAGCAGCTTGTTGGATGGAAACATTCAGTACTTC
TRBV9	TRBJ2-3	.	.	CASSVMVGGADTQYF	TGTGCCAGCAGCGTAATGGTCGGAGGGGCAGATACGCAGTATTTT
TRBV28	TRBJ1-2	many	TRBD1	CAVYRDRNLYGYTF	TGTGCCGTCTACCGGGACAGGAACCTCTATGGCTACACCTTC
TRBV5-1	TRBJ2-3	many	TRBD2	CASSKTSGRVSDTQYF	TGCGCCAGCAGCAAGACTAGCGGGAGGGTGTCAGATACGCAGTATTTT
TRBV7-6	TRBJ2-1	many	TRBD2	CASSPRGEGTLLYNEQFF	TGTGCCAGCAGCCCTCGCGGGGAGGGGACCCTACTCTACAATGAGCAGTTCTTC
TRBV11-2	TRBJ2-2	few	.	CASSLVGFGELFF	TGTGCCAGCAGCTTAGTTGGGTTCGGGGAGCTGTTTTTT
TRBV20-1	TRBJ2-1	many	.	CSAALDTYNEQFF	TGCAGTGCGGCGCTAGATACTTACAATGAGCAGTTCTTC
TRBV11-2	TRBJ2-7	many	.	CASSLGGLSYEQYF	TGTGCCAGCAGCTTAGGCGGGCTCTCCTACGAGCAGTACTTC
TRBV9	TRBJ2-1	.	TRBD2	CASSSYSGASYNEQFF	TGTGCCAGCAGCTCTTATAGCGGGGCCTCCTACAATGAGCAGTTCTTC